The entry below gives a single T cell receptor (beta chain) sequence along with its context. Its target is unknown. With 2 bases clipped from V and 4 bases from J, the junction kept 0 bases outside the gene matches. Germline assignment: CDR1 SGHTA and CDR2 FQGTGA. The CDR3 covers 13 residues. PCR primers comprised 60 Vbeta and 13 Jbeta primers. Measured with immunoSEQ multiplex PCR; TCRdb has only the in-frame clones, and not every one. The table lists about 160,000 clones, approximately 75% of them singletons. The sample comes from a study of cytomegalovirus exposure and HLA in healthy donors. Findings and limits, study-wide: The investigators catalogued 164 TCR beta chains as cytomegalovirus-associated.

The rearrangement joins TRBV7-3 to TRBJ2-3, with 7 bases lining up with TRBD1. Input material: PBMCs. The source is a man aged 30-40 years in good health and CMV-seropositive. CDR3 bases: TGTGCCAGCAGCTTACAGGGGGCAGATACGCAGTATTTT. It codes for CASSLQGADTQYF.